The clone carrying this T cell receptor (beta chain) was recorded at least ten times. What it binds is unknown. Per the germline V gene, CDR1 is SQVTM and CDR2 is ANQGSEA. This CDR3 spans 11 amino acids. Trimming removed 7 bases from V and 5 bases from J, with 11 bases in between. By 5'RACE with 10-nucleotide random UMIs, the cDNA was made. TCRdb re-derived calls from the 5' RACE reads in MiXCR, one entry per CDR3 protein. The table records more than 20,000 distinct CDR3 sequences, about 2.6% of them present only once. The sample originates from a study of neurological immune-mediated disorders. Study as a whole: Of the 34 patients with multiple sclerosis, about 30 had relapsing-remitting MS, whereas the remaining 3 had secondary progressive MS.

Study conclusions and caveats: The expanded clones of different subjects shared no CDR3 amino acid sequences (suggesting private repertoires in all groups). It was the repertoires of 18 of 34 multiple sclerosis patients that phylogenetic grouping placed in one related-CDR3 cluster, which is a possible signature.

The chain carries TRBV29-1 and TRBJ2-5; D call uncertain. The sample taken for sequencing was PBMCs. The origin of this receptor is a woman aged 45 to 65 with multiple sclerosis. This chain's CDR3 is CSGRSGETQYF. In nucleotides, the CDR3 is TGCAGCGGCCGGAGTGGTGAGACCCAGTACTTC.